This T cell receptor (beta chain) was sequenced in a study of technical replicates of blood from several donors. The CDR3 length is 16 residues. The ends lost 2 bases at V and 1 base at J; junction bases unmatched: 7. Germline lookup yields CDR1 MNHEY and CDR2 SMNVEV (reference sequence). Profiled with immunoSEQ multiplex PCR; TCRdb holds only in-frame clones, not every one. The sample has 75,000 to 95,000 clones, 75% to 95% seen once. Sequencing was performed on T cells isolated from PBMCs. This sequence originates from a human donor in good health. The V gene is TRBV27, the J gene TRBJ2-7; 8 bases are a match to TRBD1. The CDR3 DNA follows: TGTGCCAGCAGTTTACTAGGACAGGGTTTGTCCTACGAGCAGTACTTC. It codes for CASSLLGQGLSYEQYF.